This paragraph reports one T cell receptor beta chain. Its target is not known. Germline loops: CDR1 LNHNV, CDR2 YYDKDF (reference sequence). Trimming pared 2 bases from V and 1 base from J, leaving 5 bases between. The CDR3 extends over 13 amino acids. The repertoire was sequenced with immunoSEQ multiplex PCR; TCRdb's copy has only in-frame clones and lacks some. Of about 130,000 clones in the sample, 89% were seen once. The data were taken from a study of T cell responses to AZD1222 COVID-19 vaccine. The study, taken as a whole, reports: Vaccination with two AZD1222 doses was followed by a rise in Spike-specific TCR breadth and depth. It was only after the peak T cell response that any repertoires were sampled.

This chain links TRBV15 with TRBJ1-1; D gene unclear. The sequence came from an adult in good health. This specimen consisted of peripheral blood, obtained on day 0 of AZD1222 vaccination. CDR3 DNA: TGTGCCACCAGCAGACTCAGGAACACTGAAGCTTTCTTT. Its protein product is CATSRLRNTEAFF. The full variable domain, in which reference TRBV15 and TRBJ1-1 provide the parts outside the CDR3, is DAMVIQNPRYQVTQFGKPVTLSCSQTLNHNVMYWYQQKSSQAPKLLFHYYDKDFNNEADTPDNFQSRRPNTSFCFLDIRSPGLGDTAMYLCATSRLRNTEAFFGQGTRLTVV.